This T cell receptor beta chain was captured by sequencing in a study of cytomegalovirus exposure and HLA in healthy donors. Regarding the study as a whole: The presence/absence work took it that sequencing depth was about the same across donors.

This CDR3 spans 15 amino acids. Germline-derived CDR1 and CDR2 are KGHSH and LQKENI. V was clipped by 6 bases and J by 1 base; unmatched bases: 4. Note on this clone: The antigen is unknown.

In the PCR, 60 Vbeta and 13 Jbeta primers were used. Assay: immunoSEQ multiplex PCR; the TCRdb copy retains only in-frame clones and omits some. In the table there are some 130,000 clones, 70% to 80% of which are singletons. The TCR was taken from a female donor in good health and CMV-seronegative. The rearrangement joins TRBV18 to TRBJ2-4, with TRBD1 identical over 9 bases. Sequenced sample: PBMCs. CDR3 sequence: CASSLGQGAKNIQYF. DNA for the CDR3: TGTGCCAGCTCCCTCGGACAGGGGGCCAAAAACATTCAGTACTTC.